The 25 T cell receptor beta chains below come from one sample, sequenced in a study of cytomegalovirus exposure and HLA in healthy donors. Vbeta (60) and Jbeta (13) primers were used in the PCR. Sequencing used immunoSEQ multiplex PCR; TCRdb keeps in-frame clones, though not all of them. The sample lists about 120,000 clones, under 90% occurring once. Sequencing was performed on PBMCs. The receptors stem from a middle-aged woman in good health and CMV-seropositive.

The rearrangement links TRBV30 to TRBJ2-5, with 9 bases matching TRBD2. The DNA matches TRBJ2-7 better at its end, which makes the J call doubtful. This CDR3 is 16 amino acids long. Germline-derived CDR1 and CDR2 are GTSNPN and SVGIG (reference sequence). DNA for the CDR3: TGTGCCTGGAGCCCGGGTCTAGCGGGACCTTTTTACGAGCAGTACTTC. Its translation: CAWSPGLAGPFYEQYF.

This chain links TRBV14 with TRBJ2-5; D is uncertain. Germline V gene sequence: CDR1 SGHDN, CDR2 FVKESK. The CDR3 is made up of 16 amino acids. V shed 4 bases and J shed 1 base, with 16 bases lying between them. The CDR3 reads CASSLFGRQSQETQYF. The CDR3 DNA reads TGTGCCAGCAGCCTCTTTGGGCGACAAAGCCAAGAGACCCAGTACTTC.

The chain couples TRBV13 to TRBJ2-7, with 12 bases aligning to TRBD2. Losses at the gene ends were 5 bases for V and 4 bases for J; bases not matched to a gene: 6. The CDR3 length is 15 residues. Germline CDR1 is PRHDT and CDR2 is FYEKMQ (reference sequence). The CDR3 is CASSQGLAGNYEQYF. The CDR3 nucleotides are TGTGCCAGCAGCCAAGGACTAGCGGGAAATTACGAGCAGTACTTC.

CDR3 in amino acids: CASSVGQHQETQYF. DNA for the CDR3: TGTGCCAGCAGTGTGGGACAGCATCAAGAGACCCAGTACTTC. V and J are TRBV2 and TRBJ2-5; 7 bases are shared with TRBD1. The CDR3 has 14 residues. With V trimmed by 4 bases and J by 2 bases, 4 bases remained unmatched. CDR1 is SNHLY, CDR2 FYNNEI, per germline.

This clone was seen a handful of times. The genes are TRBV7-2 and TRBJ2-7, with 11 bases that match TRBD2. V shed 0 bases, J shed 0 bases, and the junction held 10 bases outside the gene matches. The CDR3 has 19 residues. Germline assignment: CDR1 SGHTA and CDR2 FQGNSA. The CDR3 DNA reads TGTGCCAGCAGCTTAGCTCGGGCTAGCGGGAGGCCCTACTCCTACGAGCAGTACTTC. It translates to CASSLARASGRPYSYEQYF.

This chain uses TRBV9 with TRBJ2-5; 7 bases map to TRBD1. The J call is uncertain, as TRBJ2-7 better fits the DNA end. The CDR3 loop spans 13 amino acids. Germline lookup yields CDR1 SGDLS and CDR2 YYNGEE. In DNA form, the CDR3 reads TGTGCCAGCAGCGACGGGACAGAATACGAGCAGTACTTC. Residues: CASSDGTEYEQYF.

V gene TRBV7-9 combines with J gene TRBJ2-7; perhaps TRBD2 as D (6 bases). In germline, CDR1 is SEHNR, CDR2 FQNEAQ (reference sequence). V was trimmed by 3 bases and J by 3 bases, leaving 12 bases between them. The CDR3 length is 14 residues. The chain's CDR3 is CASSFAGTHYEQYF. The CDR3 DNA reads TGTGCCAGCAGCTTCGCCGGGACTCACTACGAGCAGTACTTC.

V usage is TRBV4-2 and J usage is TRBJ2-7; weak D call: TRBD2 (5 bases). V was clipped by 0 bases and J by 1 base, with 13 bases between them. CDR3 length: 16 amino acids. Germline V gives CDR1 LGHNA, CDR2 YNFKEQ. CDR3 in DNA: TGTGCCAGCAGCCAAGAGGGGAGCGGAACTTCCTACGAGCAGTACTTC. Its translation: CASSQEGSGTSYEQYF.

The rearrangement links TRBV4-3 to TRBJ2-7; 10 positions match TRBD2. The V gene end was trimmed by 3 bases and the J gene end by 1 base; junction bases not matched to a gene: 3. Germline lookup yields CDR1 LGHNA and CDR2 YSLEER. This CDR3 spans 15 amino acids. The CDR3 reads CASSQELAGSYEQYF. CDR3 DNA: TGCGCCAGCAGCCAGGAACTAGCGGGATCCTACGAGCAGTACTTC.

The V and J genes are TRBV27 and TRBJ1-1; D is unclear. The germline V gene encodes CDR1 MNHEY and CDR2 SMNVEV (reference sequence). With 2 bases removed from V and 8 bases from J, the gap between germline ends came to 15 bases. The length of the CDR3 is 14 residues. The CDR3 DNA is TGTGCCAGCAGTTTAGTCGGCGGAAGAAAGGAAGCTTTCTTT. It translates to CASSLVGGRKEAFF.

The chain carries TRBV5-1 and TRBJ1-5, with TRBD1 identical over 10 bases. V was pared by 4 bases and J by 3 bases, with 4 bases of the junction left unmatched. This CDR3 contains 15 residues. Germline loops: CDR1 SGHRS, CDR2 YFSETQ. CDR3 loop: CASSPGTGVNQPQHF. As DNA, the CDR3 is TGCGCCAGCAGCCCCGGGACAGGGGTCAATCAGCCCCAGCATTTT.

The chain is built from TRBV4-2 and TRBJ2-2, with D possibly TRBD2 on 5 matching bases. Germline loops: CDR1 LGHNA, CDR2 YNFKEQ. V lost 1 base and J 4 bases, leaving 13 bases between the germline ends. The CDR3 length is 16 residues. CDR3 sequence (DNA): TGTGCCAGCAGCCAAGTTGTGGGAGACGTCACCGGGGAGCTGTTTTTT. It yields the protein CASSQVVGDVTGELFF.

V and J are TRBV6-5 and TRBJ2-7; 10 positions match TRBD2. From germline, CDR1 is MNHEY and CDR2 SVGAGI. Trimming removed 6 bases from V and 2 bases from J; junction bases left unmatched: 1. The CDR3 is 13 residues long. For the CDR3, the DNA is TGTGCCAGCAGACTAGCGGGGACCTACGAGCAGTACTTC. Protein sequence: CASRLAGTYEQYF.

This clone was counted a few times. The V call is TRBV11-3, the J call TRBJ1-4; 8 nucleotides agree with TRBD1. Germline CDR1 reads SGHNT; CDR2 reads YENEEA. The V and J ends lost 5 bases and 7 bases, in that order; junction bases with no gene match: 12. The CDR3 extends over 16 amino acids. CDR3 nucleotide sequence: TGTGCCAGCAGCCTCAACGGACAGGGATCGGGTGAAAAACTGTTTTTT. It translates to CASSLNGQGSGEKLFF. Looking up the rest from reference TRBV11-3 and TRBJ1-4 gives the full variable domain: EAGVVQSPRYKIIEKKQPVAFWCNPISGHNTLYWYLQNLGQGPELLIRYENEEAVDDSQLPKDRFSAERLKGVDSTLKIQPAELGDSAVYLCASSLNGQGSGEKLFFGSGTQLSVL.

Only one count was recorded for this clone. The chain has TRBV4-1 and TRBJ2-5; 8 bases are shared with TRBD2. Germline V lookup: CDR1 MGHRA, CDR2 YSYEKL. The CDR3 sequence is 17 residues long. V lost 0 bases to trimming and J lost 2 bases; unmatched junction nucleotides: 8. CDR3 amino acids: CASSQDGGGRRQETQYF. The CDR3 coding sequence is TGCGCCAGCAGCCAAGATGGGGGCGGGAGGAGACAAGAGACCCAGTACTTC.

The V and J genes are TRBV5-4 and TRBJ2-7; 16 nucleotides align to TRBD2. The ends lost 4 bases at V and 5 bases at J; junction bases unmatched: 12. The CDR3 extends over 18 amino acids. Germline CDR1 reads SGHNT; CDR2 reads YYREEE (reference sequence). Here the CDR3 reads CASSAGTSGRAVFHEQYF. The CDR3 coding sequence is TGTGCCAGCAGCGCCGGGACTAGCGGGAGGGCCGTCTTCCACGAGCAGTACTTC.

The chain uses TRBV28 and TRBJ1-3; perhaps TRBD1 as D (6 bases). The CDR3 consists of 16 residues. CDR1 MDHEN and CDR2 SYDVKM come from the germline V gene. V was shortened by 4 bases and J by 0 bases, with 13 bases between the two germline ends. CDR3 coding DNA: TGTGCCAGCAGTTCCCCAACAGGGCTCTCTGGAAACACCATATATTTT. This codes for CASSSPTGLSGNTIYF.

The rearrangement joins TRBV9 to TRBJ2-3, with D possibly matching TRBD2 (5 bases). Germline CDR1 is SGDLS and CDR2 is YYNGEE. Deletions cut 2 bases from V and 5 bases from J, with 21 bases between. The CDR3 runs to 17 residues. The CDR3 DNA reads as TGTGCCAGCAGCGTCTCTTCCGCAGCGGCCGAGGGAGATACGCAGTATTTT. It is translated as CASSVSSAAAEGDTQYF.

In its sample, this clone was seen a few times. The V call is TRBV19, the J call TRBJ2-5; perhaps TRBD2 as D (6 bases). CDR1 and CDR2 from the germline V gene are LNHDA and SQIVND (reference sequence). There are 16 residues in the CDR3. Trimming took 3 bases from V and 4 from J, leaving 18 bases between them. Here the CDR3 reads CASSITPGRRSETQYF. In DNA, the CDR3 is TGTGCCAGTAGTATCACACCCGGGAGACGGTCAGAGACCCAGTACTTC. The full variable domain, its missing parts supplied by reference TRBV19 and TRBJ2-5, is DGGITQSPKYLFRKEGQNVTLSCEQNLNHDAMYWYRQDPGQGLRLIYYSQIVNDFQKGDIAEGYSVSREKKESFPLTVTSAQKNPTAFYLCASSITPGRRSETQYFGPGTRLLVL.

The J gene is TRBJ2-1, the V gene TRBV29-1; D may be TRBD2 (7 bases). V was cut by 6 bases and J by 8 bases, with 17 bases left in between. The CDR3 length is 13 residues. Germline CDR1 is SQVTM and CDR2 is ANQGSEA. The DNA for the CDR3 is TGCAGCGTCGACGGGGGCGGGAGCTATGAGCAGTTCTTC. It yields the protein CSVDGGGSYEQFF.

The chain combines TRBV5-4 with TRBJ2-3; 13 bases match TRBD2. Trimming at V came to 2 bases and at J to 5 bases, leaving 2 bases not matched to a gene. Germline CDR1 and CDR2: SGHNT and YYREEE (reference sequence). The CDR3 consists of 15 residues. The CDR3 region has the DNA TGTGCCAGCAGCTTCGGACTAGCGGGAGAAGATACGCAGTATTTT. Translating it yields CASSFGLAGEDTQYF.

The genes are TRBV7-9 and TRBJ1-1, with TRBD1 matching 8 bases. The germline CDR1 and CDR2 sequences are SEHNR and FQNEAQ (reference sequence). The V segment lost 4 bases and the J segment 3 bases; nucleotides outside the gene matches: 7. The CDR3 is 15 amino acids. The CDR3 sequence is CASSSTDREDTEAFF. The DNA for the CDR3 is TGTGCCAGCAGCTCAACGGACAGGGAGGACACTGAAGCTTTCTTT.

The CDR3 DNA sequence: TGTGCTAGTGGTTTGGAGGGGCACGAGCAGTACTTC. Translated: CASGLEGHEQYF. The V gene is TRBV12-5, the J gene TRBJ2-7, with D possibly matching TRBD1 (5 bases). Trimming left V 1 base short and J 5 bases short, with 6 bases between. The CDR3 sequence is 12 residues long. The germline V gene has CDR1 LGHNT and CDR2 FRNRAP. The whole variable domain, remainder taken from reference TRBV12-5 and TRBJ2-7, is DARVTQTPRHKVTEMGQEVTMRCQPILGHNTVFWYRQTMMQGLELLAYFRNRAPLDDSGMPKDRFSAEMPDATLATLKIQPSEPRDSAVYFCASGLEGHEQYFGPGTRLTVT.

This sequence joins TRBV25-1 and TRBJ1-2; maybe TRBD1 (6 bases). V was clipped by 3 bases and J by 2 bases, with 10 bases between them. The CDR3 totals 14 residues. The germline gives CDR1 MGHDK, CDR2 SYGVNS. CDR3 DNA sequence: TGTGCCAGCAGTGACCCGGACAGAAACTATGGCTACACCTTC. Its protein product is CASSDPDRNYGYTF.

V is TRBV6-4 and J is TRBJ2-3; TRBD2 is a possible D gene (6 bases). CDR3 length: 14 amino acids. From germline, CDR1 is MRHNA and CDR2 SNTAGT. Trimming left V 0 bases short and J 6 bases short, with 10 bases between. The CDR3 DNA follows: TGTGCCAGCAGTGACTCTTCGGGAGCGGATACGCAGTATTTT. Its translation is CASSDSSGADTQYF.